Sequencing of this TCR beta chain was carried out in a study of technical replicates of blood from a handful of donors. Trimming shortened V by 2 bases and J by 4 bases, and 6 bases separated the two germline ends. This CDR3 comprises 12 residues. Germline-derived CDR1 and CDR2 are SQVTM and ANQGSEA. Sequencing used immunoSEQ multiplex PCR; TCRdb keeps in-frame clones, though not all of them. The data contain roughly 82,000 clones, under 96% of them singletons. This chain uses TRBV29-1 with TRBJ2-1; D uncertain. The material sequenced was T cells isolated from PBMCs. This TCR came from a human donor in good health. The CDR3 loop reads CSVELAYNEQFF. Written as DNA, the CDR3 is TGCAGCGTTGAACTCGCGTACAATGAGCAGTTCTTC.